The present T cell receptor (beta chain) was sequenced within a study of blood T cell repertoires in COVID-19. Libraries were prepared by immunoSEQ multiplex PCR; TCRdb keeps only in-frame clonotypes and omits some of them. Among 200,000 to 250,000 clones listed, 65% to 85% were seen once. Participants' reported clinical history set cohort assignment. Two negative PCRs, clearance, or symptom resolution had been documented for recovered Cohort 3 donors. The sequenced sample consisted of PBMCs or T cells enriched from blood (not recorded which). The receptor's source is a woman aged 60-75 years who had recovered from COVID-19.

The chain's CDR3 is CASSPGQNNEKLFF. CDR3 nucleotides: TGCGCCAGCAGCCCGGGACAGAATAATGAAAAACTGTTTTTT. The chain recombines TRBV5-1 with TRBJ1-4; 7 nucleotides align to TRBD1. The length of the CDR3 is 14 residues. CDR1 and CDR2 (germline): SGHRS, YFSETQ. With V trimmed by 4 bases and J by 4 bases, 4 bases remained unmatched.